The 18 T cell receptor beta chains in this list originate from one sample, sequenced in a study of technical replicates of blood from a few donors. Measured with immunoSEQ multiplex PCR; TCRdb has only the in-frame clones, and not every one. This sample has under 110,000 clones, with approximately 96% found just once. Sequenced sample: T cells isolated from PBMCs. The receptor set was obtained from a human donor in good health.

This clone came up once. The chain has TRBV29-1 and TRBJ2-7, with 8 bases that match TRBD2. The CDR3 is 13 amino acids. Germline CDR1 is SQVTM and CDR2 is ANQGSEA. V lost 4 bases, J lost 4 bases, and 6 bases stayed unmatched. The CDR3 DNA follows: TGCAGCGTTGTTCCGGGGGGGTCATACGAGCAGTACTTC. Protein: CSVVPGGSYEQYF.

The chain has TRBV2 and TRBJ1-5, with D perhaps TRBD1 (6 bases). Between the trimmed V and J ends, which lost 4 bases and 0 bases, there was a span of 16 bases. CDR1 and CDR2 from the germline V gene are SNHLY and FYNNEI. CDR3 length: 17 amino acids. The CDR3 reads CASSAGQISYSNQPQHF. The CDR3 nucleotides are TGTGCCAGCAGTGCCGGACAGATATCCTATAGCAATCAGCCCCAGCATTTT.

This chain joins TRBV10-3 and TRBJ2-7; 10 bases fit TRBD2. The CDR3 has 13 residues. Trimming at V came to 4 bases and at J to 5 bases, leaving 2 bases not matched to a gene. The germline V gene encodes CDR1 ENHRY and CDR2 SYGVKD. Written as DNA, the CDR3 is TGTGCCATCAGTGGGACTAGCGGCGACGAGCAGTACTTC. The encoded protein is CAISGTSGDEQYF.

This clone was detected once. The chain recombines TRBV18 with TRBJ2-7, with 7 bases identical to TRBD2. Per germline, CDR1 KGHSH and CDR2 LQKENI. The CDR3 contains 15 residues. Unmatched junction bases numbered 9, after V lost 3 bases and J lost 4 bases. CDR3 residues: CASSPQDGGLYEQYF. CDR3 DNA: TGTGCCAGCTCACCCCAGGACGGGGGGTTGTACGAGCAGTACTTC.

About this clone: The junction does not match germline at one end; this may be a read error. The chain recombines TRBV6-6 with TRBJ1-4; 7 nucleotides line up with TRBD1. This CDR3 is 12 amino acids long. Germline-derived CDR1 and CDR2 are MNHNY and SVGAGI (reference sequence). CDR3 nucleotide sequence: TGTGCCAGCAGTTACAACCTGGACAGGAGGATTTTT. Translation: CASSYNLDRRIF.

The V call is TRBV7-2, the J call TRBJ2-7; D unclear. The V end was cut by 1 base, the J end by 3 bases, with 7 bases between. This CDR3 contains 13 residues. The germline V gene has CDR1 SGHTA and CDR2 FQGNSA. Here the CDR3 DNA reads TGTGCCAGCAGCTTAGTTTCCGTCTACGAGCAGTACTTC. This encodes CASSLVSVYEQYF.

The chain employs TRBV5-6 and TRBJ2-1, with TRBD2 as a possible D gene (6 bases). Deletions cut 4 bases from V and 9 bases from J, with 8 bases between. The length of the CDR3 is 11 residues. Germline lookup yields CDR1 SGHDT and CDR2 YYEEEE. CDR3 loop: CASSTGVEQFF. As DNA, the CDR3 is TGTGCCAGCAGCACGGGAGTTGAGCAGTTCTTC.

This chain uses TRBV6-6 with TRBJ2-2; perhaps TRBD2 as D (6 bases). Trimming cost V 7 bases and J 4 bases, with 16 bases left between them. Germline V gives CDR1 MNHNY, CDR2 SVGAGI (reference sequence). This CDR3 has 15 amino acids. The CDR3 reads CASNQEGITTGELFF. The CDR3, as DNA: TGTGCCAGCAACCAGGAGGGCATTACCACCGGGGAGCTGTTTTTT.

V and J are TRBV5-4 and TRBJ2-5; 7 bases are a match to TRBD2. The junction had 13 bases not matched to a gene; V was cut back by 6 bases and J by 5 bases. The CDR3 length is 15 residues. Germline V CDR1 and CDR2: SGHNT, YYREEE (reference sequence). Here the CDR3 reads CASTSGRGWGETQYF. The CDR3 DNA reads TGTGCCAGCACCTCTGGGAGGGGATGGGGTGAGACCCAGTACTTC.

This clone came up once. V usage is TRBV18 and J usage is TRBJ1-6; D is unresolved. Germline V gives CDR1 KGHSH, CDR2 LQKENI. V dropped 2 bases and J dropped 11 bases, with 10 bases sitting between them. The CDR3 has 13 amino acids. CDR3 residues: CASSPGALAPLHF. The CDR3 DNA reads TGTGCCAGCTCACCAGGAGCTTTAGCACCCCTCCACTTT.

The chain joins TRBV30 to TRBJ1-2, with TRBD1 identical over 7 bases. The V gene's germline CDR1 is GTSNPN and CDR2 SVGIG (reference sequence). With V trimmed by 5 bases and J by 3 bases, 9 bases remained unmatched. The CDR3 extends over 14 amino acids. CDR3 sequence reads: CAWFTGELYYGYTF. CDR3 in DNA: TGTGCCTGGTTTACAGGGGAACTTTACTATGGCTACACCTTC.

The V call is TRBV25-1, the J call TRBJ1-5; possibly TRBD1 for D (6 bases). Trimming removed 3 bases at V and 3 bases at J, with 15 bases between. The CDR3 is 16 residues long. The germline gives CDR1 MGHDK, CDR2 SYGVNS. Written as DNA, the CDR3 is TGTGCCAGCAGTGAGTCGAAAACAGGGTTCAATCAGCCCCAGCATTTT. This translates into CASSESKTGFNQPQHF.

V gene TRBV4-1 combines with J gene TRBJ1-5; perhaps TRBD1 as D (6 bases). V gave up 0 bases and J gave up 4 bases, with 10 bases separating them. Germline V gives CDR1 MGHRA, CDR2 YSYEKL. The CDR3 is made up of 15 amino acids. CDR3 region: CASSQDLGANQPQHF. For the CDR3, the DNA is TGCGCCAGCAGCCAAGATTTGGGGGCAAATCAGCCCCAGCATTTT.

CDR3 sequence reads: CSVLVSVTDTQYF. The CDR3 coding sequence is TGCAGCGTTCTTGTTAGCGTCACAGATACGCAGTATTTT. The rearrangement joins TRBV29-1 to TRBJ2-3, with D tentatively TRBD2 (5 bases). V was shortened by 5 bases and J by 2 bases, with 11 bases between the two germline ends. The CDR3 spans 13 residues. Germline V gene data show CDR1 as SQVTM and CDR2 as ANQGSEA.

This clone came up once. The chain is built from TRBV7-8 and TRBJ2-1, with TRBD2 matching 9 bases. Trimming took 5 bases from V and 6 from J; bases not matched to a gene: 11. The CDR3 loop spans 16 amino acids. The germline gives CDR1 SGHVS, CDR2 FQNEAQ. The CDR3 here is CASSKGRGGRGNEQFF. The CDR3, as DNA: TGTGCCAGCAGCAAAGGTAGGGGCGGGAGGGGCAATGAGCAGTTCTTC.

The chain carries TRBV19 and TRBJ1-1; 7 bases map to TRBD1. Losses at the gene ends were 7 bases for V and 3 bases for J; bases not matched to a gene: 17. The CDR3 runs to 17 residues. Germline V gene lookup returns CDR1 LNHDA and CDR2 SQIVND (reference sequence). The CDR3 loop is CASTLGGGRGADTEAFF. CDR3 in DNA: TGTGCCAGTACCCTTGGCGGTGGCAGGGGGGCGGACACTGAAGCTTTCTTT.

The rearrangement joins TRBV4-2 to TRBJ2-4; TRBD2 might be the D (5 bases). This CDR3 region has 15 residues. CDR1 is LGHNA, CDR2 YNFKEQ, per germline. Trimming left V 4 bases short and J 2 bases short, with 12 bases between. The CDR3 nucleotides are TGTGCCAGCAGCCCCCGTTGGGAGACCAAAAACATTCAGTACTTC. Its translation is CASSPRWETKNIQYF.

The genes are TRBV7-3 and TRBJ1-1; D unresolved. CDR1 and CDR2 (germline): SGHTA, FQGTGA. CDR3 size: 13 residues. V was shortened by 2 bases and J by 5 bases, with 9 bases between the two germline ends. CDR3 protein: CASSLWERTEAFF. DNA of the CDR3: TGTGCCAGCAGCTTATGGGAGCGAACTGAAGCTTTCTTT. Full variable domain (remainder filled in from reference TRBV7-3 and TRBJ1-1): GAGVSQTPSNKVTEKGKYVELRCDPISGHTALYWYRQSLGQGPEFLIYFQGTGAADDSGLPNDRFFAVRPEGSVSTLKIQRTERGDSAVYLCASSLWERTEAFFGQGTRLTVV.